The entry that follows covers one T cell receptor (beta chain) sequence. Antigen unknown. Each cell subset's genomic DNA was divided evenly among several immunoSEQ plates. Generated by immunoSEQ multiplex PCR, the TCRdb table keeps only in-frame clones and is missing some. The sample contains about 1.1 million clones, 60% to 80% of which appear only once. These data come from a study of shared clonotypes between healthy human individuals. Study results and limitations: Researchers found naive subsets generally carried larger estimated richness than memory subsets. Non-shared clonotypes showed lower generation probabilities than clonotypes common to all four donors.

Trimming pared 0 bases from V and 4 bases from J, leaving 12 bases between. Per the germline V gene, CDR1 is LNHNV and CDR2 is YYDKDF (reference sequence). This CDR3 region has 15 residues. This clonotype was sampled from a man in his late teens or twenties in good health. Some clones in this sample may be carry-over from other donors' samples. The rearrangement links TRBV15 to TRBJ2-5; D unresolved. Sequencing was done on a sample of memory CD4+ T cells from PBMCs. Subset given: CD45RA-negative fraction. The CDR3 here is CATSRDSRAGETQYF. Written as DNA, the CDR3 is TGTGCCACCAGCAGAGATAGTCGCGCAGGAGAGACCCAGTACTTC.